A selection of T cell receptor beta chains follows, all from one sample in a study of blood T cell repertoires in COVID-19. Generated by immunoSEQ multiplex PCR, the TCRdb table keeps only in-frame clones and is missing some. Among roughly 150,000 clones, around 87% were seen once, and the ten largest hold 3%. Source material: peripheral blood. These TCRs come from a woman in her fifties or sixties with active COVID-19. CDR3s include the opening cysteine and the closing phenylalanine or tryptophan. D genes are given only for firm matches. Clone size is shown for a subset of rows, as once, few, many or a class of expanded clone.

abundance	v_gene	j_gene	d_gene	CDR3nt	CDR3aa
-	TRBV19	TRBJ1-2	-	TGTGCCACCAAATCGTCGGGGGTTAGCGGCTACACCTTC	CATKSSGVSGYTF
-	TRBV30	TRBJ2-7	-	TGTGCCTGGAGTGGAGGTGCCAGTCCCTACGAGCAGTACTTC	CAWSGGASPYEQYF
-	TRBV28	TRBJ2-2	TRBD1	TGTGCCAGCACCGGGACAGCGAACACCGGGGAGCTGTTTTTT	CASTGTANTGELFF
-	TRBV28	TRBJ1-1	-	TGTGCCAGCGACGACAGAATCACTGAAGCTTTCTTT	CASDDRITEAFF
once	TRBV27	TRBJ1-6	-	TGTGCCAGCAGTTTACAAAATTCACCCCTCCACTTT	CASSLQNSPLHF
-	TRBV19	TRBJ2-1	TRBD2	TGTGCCAGTAGTAATTTGGCTAGCGGGCAGTTCTTC	CASSNLASGQFF
-	TRBV28	TRBJ2-2	TRBD2	TGTGCCAGCAGTTTATTCGGCGGGAGCGACACCGGGGAGCTGTTTTTT	CASSLFGGSDTGELFF
-	TRBV24-1	TRBJ1-4	TRBD1	TGTGCCACCAGTGATACCGGGACAGGGAATGAAAAACTGTTTTTT	CATSDTGTGNEKLFF
-	TRBV9	TRBJ2-1	TRBD2	TGTGCCAGCAGCGTCGGAGCGGGGGGAGGGTACAATGAGCAGTTCTTC	CASSVGAGGGYNEQFF
-	TRBV28	TRBJ2-4	TRBD1	TGTGCCAGCAGCAGACAGGGGGCCGCCAAAAACATTCAGTACTTC	CASSRQGAAKNIQYF